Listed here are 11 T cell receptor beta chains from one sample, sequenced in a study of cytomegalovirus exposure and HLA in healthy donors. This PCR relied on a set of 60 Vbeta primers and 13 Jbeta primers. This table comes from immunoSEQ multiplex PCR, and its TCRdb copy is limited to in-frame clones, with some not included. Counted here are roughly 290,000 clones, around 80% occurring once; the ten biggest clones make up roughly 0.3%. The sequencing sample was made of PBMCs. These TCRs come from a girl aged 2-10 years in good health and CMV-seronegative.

CDR3 region: CASSYNQEFNYGYTF. In nucleotides, the CDR3 is TGTGCCAGCAGCTACAACCAGGAATTTAACTATGGCTACACCTTC. The chain links TRBV7-2 to TRBJ1-2; D is unclear. The germline CDR1 and CDR2 sequences are SGHTA and FQGNSA. The CDR3 is 15 residues long. The germline V and J ends were trimmed by 4 bases and 1 base, with 13 bases remaining between them.

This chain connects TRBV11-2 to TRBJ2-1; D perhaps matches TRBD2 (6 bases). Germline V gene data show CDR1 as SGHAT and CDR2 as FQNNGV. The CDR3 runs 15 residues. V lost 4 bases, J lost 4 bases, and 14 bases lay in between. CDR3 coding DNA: TGTGCCAGCAGCTCCCGGGAGAGATTTTACAATGAGCAGTTCTTC. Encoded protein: CASSSRERFYNEQFF.

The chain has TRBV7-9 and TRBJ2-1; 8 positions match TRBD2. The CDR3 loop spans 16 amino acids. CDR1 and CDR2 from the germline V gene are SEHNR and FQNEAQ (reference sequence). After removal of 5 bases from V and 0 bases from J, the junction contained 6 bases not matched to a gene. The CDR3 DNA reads TGTGCCAGCAGCCCGGGGGGGAGTATCTCCTACAATGAGCAGTTCTTC. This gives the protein CASSPGGSISYNEQFF.

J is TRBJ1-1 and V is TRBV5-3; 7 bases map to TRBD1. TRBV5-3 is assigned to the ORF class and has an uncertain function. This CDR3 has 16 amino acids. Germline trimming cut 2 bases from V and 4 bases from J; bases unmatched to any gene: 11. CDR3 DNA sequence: TGTGCCAGAAGCTTTGTTGACAGGGAAGGGGGCACTGAAGCTTTCTTT. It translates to CARSFVDREGGTEAFF.

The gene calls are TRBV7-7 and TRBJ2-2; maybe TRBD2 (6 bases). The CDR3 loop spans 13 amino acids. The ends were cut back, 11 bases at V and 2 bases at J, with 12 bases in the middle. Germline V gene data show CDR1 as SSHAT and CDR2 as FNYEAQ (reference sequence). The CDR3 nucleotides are TGTGCCGTAGGGACTCTAAACACCGGGGAGCTGTTTTTT. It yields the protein CAVGTLNTGELFF. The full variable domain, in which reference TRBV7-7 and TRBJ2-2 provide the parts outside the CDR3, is GAGVSQSPRYKVTKRGQDVTLRCDPISSHATLYWYQQALGQGPEFLTYFNYEAQPDKSGLPSDRFSAERPEGSISTLTIQRTEQRDSAMYRCAVGTLNTGELFFGEGSRLTVL.

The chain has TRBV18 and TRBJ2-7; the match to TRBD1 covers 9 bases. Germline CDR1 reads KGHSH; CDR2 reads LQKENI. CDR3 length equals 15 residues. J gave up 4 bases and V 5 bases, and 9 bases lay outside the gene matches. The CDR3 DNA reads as TGTGCCAGCTCAACCCAGGGACAGGGAAGATACGAGCAGTACTTC. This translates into CASSTQGQGRYEQYF. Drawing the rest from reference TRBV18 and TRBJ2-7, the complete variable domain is NAGVMQNPRHLVRRRGQEARLRCSPMKGHSHVYWYRQLPEEGLKFMVYLQKENIIDESGMPKERFSAEFPKEGPSILRIQQVVRGDSAAYFCASSTQGQGRYEQYFGPGTRLTVT.

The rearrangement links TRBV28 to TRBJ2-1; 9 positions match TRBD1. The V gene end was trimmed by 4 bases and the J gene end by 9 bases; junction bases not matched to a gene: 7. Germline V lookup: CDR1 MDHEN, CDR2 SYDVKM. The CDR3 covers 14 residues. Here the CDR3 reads CASSSGTGKFEQFF. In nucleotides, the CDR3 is TGTGCCAGCAGTTCGGGGACAGGGAAGTTTGAGCAGTTCTTC.

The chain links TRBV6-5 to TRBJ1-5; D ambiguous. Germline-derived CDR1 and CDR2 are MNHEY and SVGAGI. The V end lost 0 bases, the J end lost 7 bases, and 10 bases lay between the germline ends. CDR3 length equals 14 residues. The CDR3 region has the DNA TGTGCCAGCAGTTACTCTTGGATGGGCCAGCCCCAGCATTTT. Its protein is CASSYSWMGQPQHF.

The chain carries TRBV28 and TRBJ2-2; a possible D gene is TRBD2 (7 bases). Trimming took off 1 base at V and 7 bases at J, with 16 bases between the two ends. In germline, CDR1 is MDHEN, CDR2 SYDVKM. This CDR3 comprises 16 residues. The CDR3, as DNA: TGTGCCAGCAGTTTATCGGCGGGGGCCAGATTCGGGGAGCTGTTTTTT. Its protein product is CASSLSAGARFGELFF.

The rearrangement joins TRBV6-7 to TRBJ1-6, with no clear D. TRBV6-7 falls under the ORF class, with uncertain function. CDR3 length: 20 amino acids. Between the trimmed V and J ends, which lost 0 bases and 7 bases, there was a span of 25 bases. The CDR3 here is CASSYSCSRREVFSNSPLHF. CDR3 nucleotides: TGTGCCAGCAGTTACTCATGTAGTAGGCGGGAAGTTTTTTCAAATTCACCCCTCCACTTT.

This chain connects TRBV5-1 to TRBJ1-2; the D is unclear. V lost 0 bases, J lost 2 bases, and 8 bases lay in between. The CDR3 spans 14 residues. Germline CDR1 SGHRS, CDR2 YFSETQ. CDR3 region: CASSLAPLNYGYTF. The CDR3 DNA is TGCGCCAGCAGCTTGGCCCCACTGAACTATGGCTACACCTTC.